This T cell receptor (beta chain) was found in a study of blood T cell repertoires in COVID-19. At the level of the study: Specimens from acute and convalescent COVID-19 originated in the United States, Italy and Spain. PBMCs, B-cell-depleted T cells, or T cells provided the cDNA or gDNA that made up the material.

Repertoires were generated with immunoSEQ multiplex PCR, while TCRdb's copy carries only in-frame clones and drops some. The table lists around 100,000 clones, 70% to 90% of them singletons. This clone was counted a few times. Per the germline V gene, CDR1 is SEHNR and CDR2 is FQNEAQ (reference sequence). With 3 bases removed from V and 6 bases from J, the gap between germline ends came to 6 bases. The CDR3 runs 11 residues. Sequencing was carried out using peripheral blood. The chain joins TRBV7-9 to TRBJ2-7; D remains ambiguous. This clonotype originated in a man between 40 and 49 years old with acute or convalescent COVID-19. CDR3 in amino acids: CASSFFGEQYF. CDR3 sequence (DNA): TGTGCCAGCAGCTTTTTCGGCGAGCAGTACTTC.